This TCR beta chain was found in a study of T cells after yellow fever vaccination. General study results and limits: FACS-sorted repertoires could harbor abundant contaminating bulk-population clonotypes. The booster response re-showed most primary clones: roughly 97% CD4, around 90% CD8. Peak timing came faster in the weaker secondary response, day 5 versus 15.

This clonotype was observed a handful of times. The antigen is unknown. In making TCR cDNA, 5'RACE template switching added a universal primer site and UMIs to it. TCRdb redid the calling of the 5' RACE reads with MiXCR, one entry per CDR3 protein. This table holds about 340,000 distinct CDR3 sequences, around 13% found once. The sample here was CD4+ T cells sorted from PBMCs, taken 15 days after the yellow fever booster vaccination. The clonotype was recovered from a man younger than 30 who received the YFV17D yellow fever vaccine.

The CDR3 sequence: CASSLNVNYGYTF. As DNA, the CDR3 is TGTGCCAGCAGCTTAAACGTTAACTATGGCTACACCTTC. The rearrangement links TRBV7-2 to TRBJ1-2; D is unresolved. The germline V gene encodes CDR1 SGHTA and CDR2 FQGNSA. The CDR3 consists of 13 residues. V gave up 2 bases and J gave up 1 base, with 5 bases separating them.